One and the same sample provided the 20 T cell receptor beta chains below, sequenced in a study of blood T cells in healthy people across ages. With a J-beta primer mix and a sample-barcoded 5' primer, a second PCR ran about 7 to 11 cycles. TCRdb re-called the 5' RACE reads through MiXCR, storing one row per CDR3 protein. This sample carries 1.8 million or so distinct CDR3 sequences, more than 35% of them seen once, and the ten largest clones take more than 20%. The sequenced material came from blood. The receptors were gathered from a human donor in good health.

The chain couples TRBV20-1 to TRBJ2-7; unclear D gene. V lost 1 base and J lost 0, with 7 bases in between. The CDR3 loop spans 13 amino acids. Germline CDR1 and CDR2: DFQATT and SNEGSKA (reference sequence). The CDR3 reads CSARGVFSYEQYF. The CDR3 DNA is TGCAGTGCTAGAGGTGTCTTCTCCTACGAGCAGTACTTC.

V gene TRBV28 combines with J gene TRBJ2-7, with TRBD1 matching over 8 bases. The CDR3 runs 14 residues. Trimming removed 6 bases from V and 2 bases from J; junction bases left unmatched: 6. The V gene's germline CDR1 is MDHEN and CDR2 SYDVKM. Here the CDR3 reads CASRKTGDAYEQYF. CDR3 nucleotides: TGTGCCAGCAGAAAGACAGGGGATGCCTACGAGCAGTACTTC.

The chain uses TRBV27 and TRBJ2-1; D might be TRBD1 (5 bases). CDR1 is MNHEY, CDR2 SMNVEV, per germline (reference sequence). CDR3 length equals 14 residues. Between the trimmed V and J ends, which lost 7 bases and 3 bases, there was a span of 13 bases. Written as DNA, the CDR3 is TGTGCCAGCACCCCCCCAGGACACTACAATGAGCAGTTCTTC. Protein: CASTPPGHYNEQFF.

The rearrangement links TRBV29-1 to TRBJ2-5; D not certain. In germline, CDR1 is SQVTM, CDR2 ANQGSEA. The CDR3 has 14 amino acids. Trimming removed 4 bases from V and 2 bases from J, with 14 bases in between. The CDR3 DNA sequence: TGCAGCGTTGTTCTTAGTGGGATACAAGAGACCCAGTACTTC. Its protein is CSVVLSGIQETQYF.

A few counts support this clonotype. The chain uses TRBV7-9 and TRBJ1-2; D not certain. Trimming removed 9 bases from V and 4 bases from J, with 18 bases in between. Germline CDR1 and CDR2: SEHNR and FQNEAQ (reference sequence). CDR3 length: 14 residues. This CDR3 reads CASSTREWVYGYTF. The CDR3 DNA follows: TGTGCCAGTAGCACTCGGGAATGGGTCTATGGCTACACCTTC.

The chain links TRBV15 to TRBJ2-7; D gene unclear. Germline-derived CDR1 and CDR2 are LNHNV and YYDKDF (reference sequence). This CDR3 comprises 13 residues. V gave up 2 bases and J gave up 2 bases, with 7 bases separating them. This CDR3 reads CATSRRYAYEQYF. DNA for the CDR3: TGTGCCACCAGCAGAAGGTATGCCTACGAGCAGTACTTC.

The chain joins TRBV20-1 to TRBJ1-2, with D unclear. Per germline, CDR1 DFQATT and CDR2 SNEGSKA (reference sequence). Trimming stripped 5 bases from V and 8 bases from J, with 9 bases between. This CDR3 is 10 amino acids long. The chain's CDR3 is CSAEWGGYTF. CDR3 bases: TGCAGTGCTGAGTGGGGAGGCTACACCTTC.

The rearrangement joins TRBV6-5 to TRBJ1-1, with a weak D call TRBD1 (5 bases). Trimming left V 11 bases short and J 2 bases short, with 15 bases between. The CDR3 has 13 amino acids. CDR1 is MNHEY, CDR2 SVGAGI, per germline. CDR3 coding DNA: TGTGCCGCCAACGGGGGGATTAACACTGAAGCTTTCTTT. It encodes CAANGGINTEAFF.

This rearrangement joins TRBV14 to TRBJ1-1, with D maybe TRBD1 (6 bases). The CDR3 has 15 residues. V was cut by 4 bases and J by 8 bases, with 20 bases left in between. Germline-derived CDR1 and CDR2 are SGHDN and FVKESK. CDR3 coding DNA: TGTGCCAGCAGCCGTCCCGGGGGCACCTTAATAGAAGCTTTCTTT. Encoded protein: CASSRPGGTLIEAFF.

The V and J genes are TRBV7-9 and TRBJ2-5, with TRBD1 as a possible D gene (6 bases). The V end was cut by 6 bases, the J end by 2 bases, with 22 bases between. CDR1 is SEHNR, CDR2 FQNEAQ, per germline (reference sequence). This CDR3 is 17 amino acids long. The CDR3, as DNA: TGTGCCAGCAGGAAGTTTACGACAGGCAATTCTCAAGAGACCCAGTACTTC. It encodes CASRKFTTGNSQETQYF.

This clonotype has only a few counts. Here the CDR3 DNA reads TGCAGTGCTAGATGGACAGGAAGAAACACAGATACGCAGTATTTT. The encoded protein is CSARWTGRNTDTQYF. The chain combines TRBV20-1 with TRBJ2-3; 7 bases are a match to TRBD1. The germline gives CDR1 DFQATT, CDR2 SNEGSKA (reference sequence). V was clipped by 2 bases and J by 2 bases; unmatched bases: 7. This CDR3 contains 15 residues.

This sequence joins TRBV20-1 and TRBJ2-5; possible D gene TRBD2, 5 bases. The CDR3 spans 13 residues. Trimming stripped 0 bases from V and 3 bases from J, with 8 bases between. The V gene's germline CDR1 is DFQATT and CDR2 SNEGSKA (reference sequence). CDR3 region: CSAREMTKETQYF. The DNA of the CDR3 is TGCAGTGCTAGAGAAATGACTAAAGAGACCCAGTACTTC.

This clonotype was observed a few times. The rearrangement links TRBV7-9 to TRBJ1-2; D call uncertain. V dropped 5 bases and J dropped 0 bases, with 16 bases sitting between them. From germline, CDR1 is SEHNR and CDR2 FQNEAQ (reference sequence). The CDR3 is made up of 16 amino acids. In DNA, the CDR3 is TGTGCCAGCAGCCCCGAACCCGTGGGATCTAACTATGGCTACACCTTC. This sequence encodes CASSPEPVGSNYGYTF.

The rearrangement links TRBV28 to TRBJ2-1; TRBD1 matches 8 bases. V lost 3 bases to trimming and J lost 2 bases; unmatched junction nucleotides: 6. The V gene's germline CDR1 is MDHEN and CDR2 SYDVKM. The CDR3 is 16 residues long. CDR3 protein: CASSFSAGGPYNEQFF. In DNA form, the CDR3 reads TGTGCCAGCAGTTTCTCAGCAGGGGGCCCCTACAATGAGCAGTTCTTC. Together with reference TRBV28 and TRBJ2-1, the CDR3 gives the full variable domain: DVKVTQSSRYLVKRTGEKVFLECVQDMDHENMFWYRQDPGLGLRLIYFSYDVKMKEKGDIPEGYSVSREKKERFSLILESASTNQTSMYLCASSFSAGGPYNEQFFGPGTRLTVL.

The V and J genes are TRBV20-1 and TRBJ2-1, with TRBD2 matching 12 bases. After removal of 2 bases from V and 4 bases from J, the junction contained 6 bases not matched to a gene. This CDR3 has 16 amino acids. Germline V lookup: CDR1 DFQATT, CDR2 SNEGSKA (reference sequence). The CDR3 reads CSARSLAGGQYNEQFF. In nucleotides, the CDR3 is TGCAGTGCTAGAAGTCTAGCGGGGGGGCAATACAATGAGCAGTTCTTC.

The rearrangement links TRBV9 to TRBJ1-2, with TRBD1 matching 9 bases. Per the germline V gene, CDR1 is SGDLS and CDR2 is YYNGEE. This CDR3 region has 15 residues. V shed 3 bases and J 4 bases; nucleotides not matched to a gene: 7. The CDR3 sequence is CASSGRDRAVYGYTF. The CDR3 bases are TGTGCCAGCAGCGGGCGGGACAGGGCCGTCTATGGCTACACCTTC.

This clonotype was seen at least ten times. The chain couples TRBV12-3 or TRBV12-4 to TRBJ2-3; no clear D. Trimming stripped 3 bases from V and 3 bases from J, with 4 bases between. The CDR3 totals 12 residues. The CDR3 sequence is CASSLKTDTQYF. CDR3 coding DNA: TGTGCCAGCAGTTTGAAAACAGATACGCAGTATTTT.

V usage is TRBV7-9 and J usage is TRBJ2-3; D is perhaps TRBD1 or TRBD2 (6 bases each). CDR3 length equals 15 residues. The V end was cut by 5 bases, the J end by 2 bases, with 14 bases between. Germline CDR1 is SEHNR and CDR2 is FQNEAQ (reference sequence). The CDR3 protein is CASSRRDTSTDTQYF. The CDR3 coding sequence is TGTGCCAGCAGCCGGCGGGACACTTCCACAGATACGCAGTATTTT.

The V and J genes are TRBV29-1 and TRBJ2-2; 8 positions match TRBD1. The CDR3 length is 14 residues. Trimming removed 6 bases from V and 4 bases from J; junction bases left unmatched: 7. The germline gives CDR1 SQVTM, CDR2 ANQGSEA. Here the CDR3 DNA reads TGCAGCGTGGGCACAGGGGGGCGCACCGGGGAGCTGTTTTTT. It specifies CSVGTGGRTGELFF.

Written as DNA, the CDR3 is TGTGCCTCCGACCGGGACGGCGCCTACGAGCAGTACTTC. It codes for CASDRDGAYEQYF. This chain links TRBV28 with TRBJ2-7; D possibly matches TRBD1 or TRBD2 (5 bases each). Germline CDR1 is MDHEN and CDR2 is SYDVKM. The CDR3 sequence is 13 residues long. V lost 11 bases and J 2 bases, leaving 16 bases between the germline ends.